Each of the 16 T cell receptor beta chains below was sequenced from the same sample in a study of post-analysis software for immune sequencing data. These receptors' antigens are unknown. General study points: About 5 TRBV segments (TRBV5-6, TRBV5-1 and TRBV20-1 among them) occurred more frequently in patients than in controls.

Prepared TCR beta cDNA libraries contained unique molecular identifiers. TCRdb re-derived calls from the PCR reads in MiXCR, one entry per CDR3 protein. The data show about 620,000 distinct CDR3 sequences, about 40% seen once. Sequenced sample: blood. The receptors originated from a girl between 10 and 17 years old with multiple sclerosis.

The rearrangement links TRBV7-2 to TRBJ2-7; D unresolved. CDR3 length: 16 residues. Germline CDR1 reads SGHTA; CDR2 reads FQGNSA. V lost 0 bases and J 5 bases, leaving 17 bases between the germline ends. In DNA form, the CDR3 reads TGTGCCAGCAGCTTAGCGGAACCATCGACGTCGCACGAGCAGTACTTC. This translates into CASSLAEPSTSHEQYF.

The chain employs TRBV5-6 and TRBJ2-1; D is perhaps TRBD2 (6 bases). Per the germline V gene, CDR1 is SGHDT and CDR2 is YYEEEE. CDR3 length: 14 residues. V lost 5 bases, J lost 7 bases, and 16 bases lay in between. CDR3 in DNA: TGTGCCAGCAGGCCGGGACTTAGGGAAAATGAGCAGTTCTTC. Translating it yields CASRPGLRENEQFF.

The chain employs TRBV12-3 or TRBV12-4 and TRBJ2-7; 9 nucleotides line up with TRBD2. With V trimmed by 4 bases and J by 2 bases, 6 bases remained unmatched. This CDR3 comprises 15 residues. CDR3 amino acids: CASSSTLAGTYEQYF. The DNA of the CDR3 is TGTGCCAGCAGTTCTACTCTAGCGGGGACCTACGAGCAGTACTTC.

The chain employs TRBV12-3 or TRBV12-4 and TRBJ2-1; D is possibly TRBD2 (6 bases). The CDR3 loop spans 16 amino acids. V lost 0 bases to trimming and J lost 8 bases, with 17 bases between them. The CDR3 nucleotides are TGTGCCAGCAGTTTAGCGCGCACTAGCCGGGGATATGAGCAGTTCTTC. Encoded protein: CASSLARTSRGYEQFF.

This clonotype was seen a single time. The chain joins TRBV7-9 to TRBJ1-1; no definite D call. The V gene's germline CDR1 is SEHNR and CDR2 FQNEAQ (reference sequence). The V end lost 5 bases, the J end lost 7 bases, and 8 bases lay between the germline ends. The CDR3 runs to 11 residues. CDR3 DNA: TGTGCCAGCAGCCTCCCCCTTGAAGCTTTCTTT. Translation: CASSLPLEAFF.

V gene TRBV29-1 combines with J gene TRBJ2-5; D is tentatively TRBD1 or TRBD2 (6 bases each). Trimming took 4 bases from V and 2 from J, leaving 14 bases between them. Germline V CDR1 and CDR2: SQVTM, ANQGSEA. The length of the CDR3 is 14 residues. CDR3 nucleotide sequence: TGCAGCGTTGGGGGGGCAGGGGTTCAAGAGACCCAGTACTTC. Its protein is CSVGGAGVQETQYF.

This clonotype has just a few counts. This rearrangement joins TRBV12-3 or TRBV12-4 to TRBJ2-3; the D gene is possibly TRBD2 (5 bases). This CDR3 spans 13 amino acids. Between the trimmed V and J ends, which lost 6 bases and 7 bases, there was a span of 14 bases. The DNA of the CDR3 is TGTGCCAGCAGGCCTGGACTCCCGAATACGCAGTATTTT. It is translated as CASRPGLPNTQYF.

J is TRBJ2-1 and V is TRBV7-2; 11 bases match TRBD2. The V gene end was trimmed by 5 bases and the J gene end by 0 bases; junction bases not matched to a gene: 9. The CDR3 is made up of 18 amino acids. The germline CDR1 and CDR2 sequences are SGHTA and FQGNSA. The CDR3 bases are TGTGCCAGCAGCCCGACCTATCTAGCGGGGGGCTCCTACAATGAGCAGTTCTTC. The encoded protein is CASSPTYLAGGSYNEQFF.

The chain joins TRBV3-1 to TRBJ2-1; D gene unclear. V was cut by 0 bases and J by 6 bases, with 12 bases left in between. The CDR3 spans 15 residues. The germline V gene has CDR1 LGHDT and CDR2 YNNKEL (reference sequence). The CDR3 DNA reads TGTGCCAGCAGCCAAGAAAGGGTTTTATCCAATGAGCAGTTCTTC. Translating gives CASSQERVLSNEQFF.

The V gene is TRBV5-1, the J gene TRBJ2-1; 10 bases line up with TRBD1. Germline trimming cut 3 bases from V and 6 bases from J; bases unmatched to any gene: 9. CDR1 SGHRS and CDR2 YFSETQ come from the germline V gene. CDR3 size: 16 residues. CDR3 DNA: TGCGCCAGCAGCTCGACAGGGGGCGCGACTACCAATGAGCAGTTCTTC. It translates to CASSSTGGATTNEQFF.

This clonotype was counted between two and nine times. The chain is built from TRBV2 and TRBJ2-7, with D perhaps matching TRBD1 (6 bases). Trimming cost V 6 bases and J 2 bases, with 14 bases left between them. CDR3 size: 14 residues. CDR1 and CDR2 (germline): SNHLY, FYNNEI. The CDR3 coding sequence is TGTGCCAGCAGCAGGACAGTGGCTACCTACGAGCAGTACTTC. This encodes CASSRTVATYEQYF.

This chain connects TRBV4-2 to TRBJ2-7; 10 bases align to TRBD1. This CDR3 spans 18 amino acids. V lost 1 base, J lost 6 bases, and 15 bases stayed unmatched. CDR1 is LGHNA and CDR2 is YNFKEQ in the germline V gene. The CDR3 DNA sequence: TGTGCCAGCAGCCAAGTACTGGGAGACGAGACAGGGGGCCCCGAGCAGTACTTC. Amino acid sequence: CASSQVLGDETGGPEQYF.

The sample holds a few counts of this clonotype. The chain couples TRBV10-3 to TRBJ2-6; 13 positions agree with TRBD2. The CDR3 runs to 19 residues. Germline-derived CDR1 and CDR2 are ENHRY and SYGVKD. Trimming removed 2 bases from V and 3 bases from J; junction bases left unmatched: 7. The CDR3 is CAISERGTSGKHGANVLTF. DNA of the CDR3: TGTGCCATCAGTGAGAGGGGGACTAGCGGGAAACATGGGGCCAACGTCCTGACTTTC.

V and J are TRBV18 and TRBJ1-2; D call uncertain. Germline CDR1 and CDR2: KGHSH and LQKENI. The V and J ends lost 1 base and 7 bases respectively, with 13 bases between them. The CDR3 spans 14 residues. In DNA, the CDR3 is TGTGCCAGCTCACCACTAGGGCCAGATGGTGGCTACACCTTC. This encodes CASSPLGPDGGYTF.

The chain is built from TRBV6-6 and TRBJ1-1; 8 bases agree with TRBD1. This CDR3 spans 16 amino acids. Germline CDR1 reads MNHNY; CDR2 reads SVGAGI (reference sequence). V shed 6 bases, J shed 0 bases, and the junction held 9 bases outside the gene matches. The CDR3 protein is CASRITGGSMNTEAFF. The CDR3 region has the DNA TGTGCCAGCAGAATCACAGGGGGTTCCATGAACACTGAAGCTTTCTTT.

This clonotype was detected only a few times. V usage is TRBV12-3 or TRBV12-4 and J usage is TRBJ1-1; 10 bases agree with TRBD1. Trimming at V came to 5 bases and at J to 12 bases, leaving 9 bases not matched to a gene. CDR3 length: 13 amino acids. The CDR3 sequence: CASSRPGQGGTFF. The CDR3, as DNA: TGTGCCAGCAGTCGACCCGGACAGGGGGGCACTTTCTTT.